The entry that follows covers one TCR beta chain sequence. Its antigen remains unidentified. Trimming stripped 3 bases from V and 0 bases from J, with 12 bases between. The length of the CDR3 is 16 residues. Germline CDR1 reads LGHNA; CDR2 reads YNFKEQ. Sequencing was performed with immunoSEQ multiplex PCR; in TCRdb, only in-frame clones are kept and a portion is missing. Of about 120,000 clones in the sample, roughly 93% were seen once. The sample comes from a study of Tregs in tolerant kidney transplant recipients. Points from the study as a whole: No direct test of biological reproducibility was done here. The most relevant donor-specific Treg TCRbeta repertoire apparently came from expansion with activated donor B cells. Few patients were studied, so findings need validation in larger groups.

Unstimulated Tregs (CD4+CD25+CD127-) and CD4+CD25- non-Tregs were sorted from PBMCs. The V call is TRBV4-2, the J call TRBJ2-1, with D unclear. Material for sequencing was CD4+ T cells from blood. The clonotype was recovered from a human donor in good health. CDR3 nucleotides: TGTGCCAGCAGCCAGGCTTCGTCCGACTCCTACAATGAGCAGTTCTTC. Amino acid sequence: CASSQASSDSYNEQFF.